This T cell receptor (beta chain) was found in a study of cytomegalovirus exposure and HLA in healthy donors. Germline V gives CDR1 PRHDT, CDR2 FYEKMQ (reference sequence). The CDR3 is 16 amino acids. V was shortened by 5 bases and J by 8 bases, with 22 bases between the two germline ends. Donors came from a validation cohort of about 110 subjects, distinct from the first 666-subject cohort. The assay was immunoSEQ multiplex PCR, and TCRdb's table has in-frame clones only and misses some. The data contain about 120,000 clones, about 92% of them seen just once; the ten biggest clones take up under 2%.

The TCR sequence derives from a young woman in good health and CMV-seronegative. The chain joins TRBV13 to TRBJ2-1; weak D call: TRBD2 (7 bases). Sequencing was carried out using PBMCs. The CDR3 region is CASSRRGANTIHEQFF. The CDR3 DNA sequence: TGTGCCAGCAGCCGCCGGGGGGCGAATACTATACATGAGCAGTTCTTC.